The following is a T cell receptor beta chain sequence with its context. The clone's antigen remains unknown. Base qualities are missing; no much larger clone stands one base away. This record belongs to a study of T cell responses to AZD1222 COVID-19 vaccine (dated by TCRdb to about 2021). Background on the whole study: TCR sequencing was performed for 230 to 250 trial participants, of whom about 200 were given two doses of AZD1222 and some 26 were given two doses of MenACWY control vaccine. Trial participants were enrolled by age into subgroups of 18-55, 56-69 and 70-plus years, and about 150, 27 and 61 TCR-sequenced participants, respectively, were included in these subgroups.

The CDR3 regions of human TCRbeta chains were analyzed by immunosequencing. The authors processed their data as follows. TCRs in the repertoires were matched against a reference library of SARS-CoV-2-specific TCRs that had been generated with the MIRA antigen-specificity platform. Breadth was defined as the fraction of unique TCRs that were SARS-CoV-2-associated. Depth was defined as the fraction of total T cells that were SARS-CoV-2-associated. Using the MIRA data, every spike-specific TCR was mapped to the spike region that the TCR reacted to and assigned to either a CD4 or a CD8 class. Log10-transformed breadth and depth values were compared by one-way ANOVA with Sidak's multiple comparisons tests. TCRdb took over this immuneACCESS table, retaining in-frame rearrangements with V and J assigned. Such tables are incomplete; in checked studies, under half of the missing clones stem from an unresolved V gene, and the remainder is unexplained. V, J and clone size reflect that table, while D and trimming were determined from the DNA. In this sample the table shows some 79,000 clones, about three quarters of which occur a single time. Approximately 47% of the sample is in the top ten clones.

The time point label, read with the paper, signifies: about 28 days (+/-7) after the second vaccine dose. AZD1222 recipients whose second dose came at about 4 weeks and those whose second dose came at about 12 weeks were combined into one group, since spike-specific TCR depth and breadth did not differ between the two schedules. Samples from vaccinated people were obtained from the UK trials COV001 and COV002, which included a single-blind randomized controlled phase 2/3 trial of AZD1222 (ChAdOx1 nCoV-19) in healthy adults. Trial participant PBMC samples were collected at day 0 and day 28 after the second dose for TCRbeta chain sequencing. Study-wide findings and limitations: Because no day 14 peak-response samples were available, the repertoires could be characterized only after the peak T cell response. The 56-69-year group was small, and its depth increase did not reach significance, likely because of low power. CD4 TCRs associated with the vaccine covered the entire spike protein, and the dominant responses were in regions 160-218 and 743-854. Spike-specific TCR breadth and depth rose significantly after two AZD1222 doses compared with day 0 and with MenACWY recipients. Conclusions about previously exposed vaccinees are limited because only a handful of AZD1222 recipients were SARS-CoV-2 seropositive at baseline. Participants were mostly white British, with more females than males. The authors suggested clonal diversity may have been underestimated. Epitopes outside the regions mutated in the B.1.351 and B.1.1.7 variants were reportedly recognized by nearly half of the unique spike-specific TCRs.

The CDR3, cysteine through phenylalanine, is 17 amino acids long. The entry retains the CDR3 DNA only, 51 bases that are in frame from base 1. For this chain, trimming is 6 bases at the V end and 1 base at the J end, and the number of junction bases without a gene match is 13. The germline V gene specifies SNHLY as CDR1 and FYNNEI as CDR2. Specimen: peripheral blood, collected 28 days after the second AZD1222 dose. This receptor was obtained from an adult who received the AZD1222 COVID-19 vaccine. The chain joins TRBV2 to TRBJ2-7, with 9 bases matching TRBD1. At the DNA level, the sequence is TGTGCCAGCAGGGCTCTACAGGGGGCGGTTAGATCCTACGAGCAGTACTTC. Its amino acids are CASRALQGAVRSYEQYF.